These T cell receptor beta chains were read from a single sample in a study of cytomegalovirus exposure and HLA in healthy donors. Profiling relied on immunoSEQ multiplex PCR, and the TCRdb table lists in-frame clones only, not all of them. Among 140,000 to 150,000 clones listed, around 75% were seen once. Input material: PBMCs. The receptors shown here come from a young woman in good health and CMV-seronegative. Both conserved end residues are part of each CDR3. A D gene is named only where the DNA matches it firmly. Expanded clones get a size class; other rows say once, few or many, or leave the size out.

J | D | size | V | DNA | CDR3
TRBJ2-7 | NA | few | TRBV5-4 | TGTGCCAGCAGCTCGGACAGAGGCTACGAGCAGTACTTC | CASSSDRGYEQYF
TRBJ2-5 | TRBD1 | NA | TRBV4-1 | TGCGCCAGCAGCCAATTAACAGGGGCGGGCCAAGAGACCCAGTACTTC | CASSQLTGAGQETQYF
TRBJ1-5 | TRBD1 | NA | TRBV19 | TGTGCCAGTAGTATAGCAGGGGGCTGGGGCAATCAGCCCCAGCATTTT | CASSIAGGWGNQPQHF
TRBJ2-3 | NA | NA | TRBV4-3 | TGCGCCAGCAGCCCCCTGGGGAGCTCAGATACGCAGTATTTT | CASSPLGSSDTQYF
TRBJ2-1 | NA | NA | TRBV7-2 | TGTGCCAGCAGCGCGCGACTGGAGCAGTTCTTC | CASSARLEQFF
TRBJ1-5 | NA | NA | TRBV30 | TGTGCCTGGAGTACAGGCCTTGATCAGCCCCAGCATTTT | CAWSTGLDQPQHF
TRBJ2-1 | TRBD1 | few | TRBV11-1 | TGTGCCAGCACCAGGGACAGGGGGGTTTATGAGCAGTTCTTC | CASTRDRGVYEQFF
TRBJ1-3 | TRBD1 | NA | TRBV7-3 | TGTGCCAGCAGCCGGACAGGGCATGGTGGAAACACCATATATTTT | CASSRTGHGGNTIYF
TRBJ2-1 | TRBD2 | few | TRBV27 | TGTGCCAGCAGGGGACTAGCGGAATACAATGAGCAGTTCTTC | CASRGLAEYNEQFF
TRBJ1-5 | NA | NA | TRBV19 | TGTGCCAGTAGGAAGGAGGACGGAGATAGCAATCAGCCCCAGCATTTT | CASRKEDGDSNQPQHF
TRBJ2-7 | TRBD1 | few | TRBV4-3 | TGCGCCAGCAGCCAATATCCGGGACAGAGCTACGAGCAGTACTTC | CASSQYPGQSYEQYF
TRBJ1-1 | NA | NA | TRBV19 | TGTGCCAGTAAATCAACCGGCTGGGGCCAAGGGGAAATTGAAGCTTTCTTT | CASKSTGWGQGEIEAFF
TRBJ2-1 | NA | NA | TRBV6-6 | TGTGCCAGCAGTCCACAGGGTCGCCATGAGCAGTTCTTC | CASSPQGRHEQFF
TRBJ2-3 | TRBD2 | NA | TRBV10-3 | TGTGCCATCAGTGGCCCCGGGACTAGCGAAAAGAGAGGGGGGGATACGCAGTATTTT | CAISGPGTSEKRGGDTQYF
TRBJ1-1 | NA | NA | TRBV5-1 | TGCGCCAGCAGCCCCGAGACAGGAGAAGCTTTCTTT | CASSPETGEAFF
TRBJ1-4 | TRBD1 | once | TRBV7-6 | TGTGCCAGCAGACCGACAGGGGTTTCGGATGAAAAACTGTTTTTT | CASRPTGVSDEKLFF
TRBJ1-6 | TRBD1 | NA | TRBV30 | TGTGCCTGGAGTATAGGACAGGGGAATTCACCCCTCCACTTT | CAWSIGQGNSPLHF
TRBJ2-7 | NA | NA | TRBV10-3 | TGTGCCATCAGTGAGTCGGGGCGCAAGAGCTCCTACGAGCAGTACTTC | CAISESGRKSSYEQYF
TRBJ1-1 | TRBD1 | NA | TRBV11-2 | TGTGCCAGCACCCCTAAATGGGGGGGGACAGGACACACTGAAGCTTTCTTT | CASTPKWGGTGHTEAFF
TRBJ2-2 | TRBD1 | NA | TRBV7-9 | TGTGCCAGCACCGAGGACAGGGGAAACACCGGGGAGCTGTTTTTT | CASTEDRGNTGELFF
TRBJ1-5 | NA | NA | TRBV28 | TGTGCCAGCAGCCCCGCTGAGGGCTATCAGCCCCAGCATTTT | CASSPAEGYQPQHF
TRBJ2-5 | NA | NA | TRBV20-1 | TGCAGTGCTCCGAATCTGAGGACCCAGTACTTC | CSAPNLRTQYF
TRBJ2-3 | TRBD1 | NA | TRBV9 | TGTGCCAGCAGCGAACAGGGACAGGGTACAGATACGCAGTATTTT | CASSEQGQGTDTQYF
TRBJ2-3 | NA | NA | TRBV28 | TGTGCCAGCAGTTTAGGTAGCTTCACAGATACGCAGTATTTT | CASSLGSFTDTQYF
TRBJ1-5 | NA | once | TRBV11-2 | TGTGCCAGCAGCTTAGGCAGGAGGCCCAATCAGCCCCAGCATTTT | CASSLGRRPNQPQHF
TRBJ2-7 | TRBD1 | NA | TRBV28 | TGTGCCAGCAGCCCGTTTGGGACAGGGGACGCCTACGAGCAGTACTTC | CASSPFGTGDAYEQYF
TRBJ2-1 | TRBD2 | NA | TRBV5-4 | TGTGCCAGCAGCTTGGTTCCTTTCCGGACTAGCGGAAGCAATGAGCAGTTCTTC | CASSLVPFRTSGSNEQFF
TRBJ2-2 | NA | NA | TRBV29-1 | TGCAGCGTTGGAGGTCCTAGCTCAGCGAACACCGGGGAGCTGTTTTTT | CSVGGPSSANTGELFF
TRBJ2-7 | NA | NA | TRBV25-1 | TGTGCCACTGAGGACAGAGCCTACGAGCAGTACTTC | CATEDRAYEQYF
TRBJ2-1 | NA | NA | TRBV4-1 | TGCGCCAGCAGCCAAGAAAGGGGTTGGGATCCGTTCTTC | CASSQERGWDPFF
TRBJ2-5 | TRBD1 | few | TRBV6-6 | TGTGCCAGCAGATCCCTCGGGACAGAACAAGAGACCCAGTACTTC | CASRSLGTEQETQYF
TRBJ1-3 | TRBD1 | NA | TRBV19 | TGTGCCAGCTTGCTAGACAGGGAATCTGGAAACACCATATATTTT | CASLLDRESGNTIYF
TRBJ1-4 | TRBD1 | NA | TRBV19 | TGTGCCAGTAGTCCCTTCCGCATCTTTGGGACAGGGGAAAAACTGTTTTTT | CASSPFRIFGTGEKLFF
TRBJ1-5 | NA | few | TRBV6-6 | TGTGCCAGCAGTTACGATCGGCAGCCCCAGCATTTT | CASSYDRQPQHF
TRBJ2-1 | TRBD2 | NA | TRBV9 | TGTGCCAGCACCGTAGGGGCGGGAGCCCACAATGAGCAGTTCTTC | CASTVGAGAHNEQFF
TRBJ2-3 | NA | once | TRBV4-2 | TGTGCCAGCAGCCAAGGGCAGACTAGGGTTGTGGCAGATACGCAGTATTTT | CASSQGQTRVVADTQYF
TRBJ2-3 | TRBD2 | NA | TRBV10-3 | TGTGCCATCGGGACTAGCGTAACCCGCACAGATACGCAGTATTTT | CAIGTSVTRTDTQYF
TRBJ1-3 | NA | NA | TRBV9 | TGTGCCAGCAGCTTAAGGGAGGGGACCGGAAACACCATATATTTT | CASSLREGTGNTIYF
TRBJ2-3 | NA | NA | TRBV4-3 | TGCGCCAGCAGCCAGGCGGCTGGCACAGATACGCAGTATTTT | CASSQAAGTDTQYF
TRBJ2-4 | TRBD1 | once | TRBV5-1 | TGCGCCAGCAGCTTGGCCCTCGGACAGGGGGCAGGAAACATTCAGTACTTC | CASSLALGQGAGNIQYF
TRBJ2-3 | TRBD1 | NA | TRBV5-1 | TGCGCCAGCAGCCAGGACAGGGTCAGCACAGATACGCAGTATTTT | CASSQDRVSTDTQYF
TRBJ1-4 | NA | NA | TRBV7-8 | TGTGCCAGCAGCCCAGCAACGGGGAATTTCCCCACTAATGAAAAACTGTTTTTT | CASSPATGNFPTNEKLFF
TRBJ1-1 | TRBD1 | once | TRBV7-9 | TGTGCCAGCAGCTCGGGACAGTTGACGTCCTTTGCAGCTTTCTTT | CASSSGQLTSFAAFF
TRBJ1-4 | NA | NA | TRBV7-9 | TGTGCCAGCAGCTCAATTTACACAACTAATGAAAAACTGTTTTTT | CASSSIYTTNEKLFF
TRBJ1-2 | TRBD1 | NA | TRBV29-1 | TGCAGCGTTGCAGGGGGCAGTAACTATGGCTACACCTTC | CSVAGGSNYGYTF
TRBJ2-7 | NA | NA | TRBV4-1 | TGCGCCAGCAGCCACCCCATAGGGGGCTCCTACGAGCAGTACTTC | CASSHPIGGSYEQYF
TRBJ2-3 | NA | NA | TRBV27 | TGTGCCAGCAGTCCCGCAGGTCTCGATTACACAGATACGCAGTATTTT | CASSPAGLDYTDTQYF
TRBJ1-5 | NA | NA | TRBV19 | TGTGCCAGTAGTCCCCCCCCCGGACAGAGAAACAATCAGCCCCAGCATTTT | CASSPPPGQRNNQPQHF